One and the same sample provided the 20 T cell receptor beta chains below, sequenced in a study of T cell responses to AZD1222 COVID-19 vaccine. TCRdb's table, derived via immunoSEQ multiplex PCR, lists solely in-frame clones and lacks some. Of roughly 110,000 clones in the sample, approximately 84% were seen once. The input for sequencing was peripheral blood, taken on day 0 of AZD1222 vaccination. All receptors come from an adult in good health.

The V and J genes are TRBV11-3 and TRBJ2-5; tentative D call: TRBD2 (6 bases). This CDR3 spans 15 amino acids. Trimming cost V 1 base and J 6 bases, with 15 bases left between them. Germline V gene data show CDR1 as SGHNT and CDR2 as YENEEA. The CDR3 bases are TGTGCCAGCAGCTTAGGAGGCGGGGCCTGGCAGACCCAGTACTTC. Encoded protein: CASSLGGGAWQTQYF.

The chain links TRBV5-1 to TRBJ1-4; D remains unclear. Germline V gene lookup returns CDR1 SGHRS and CDR2 YFSETQ. This CDR3 has 13 amino acids. Trimming cost V 4 bases and J 7 bases, with 11 bases left between them. CDR3 coding DNA: TGCGCCAGCAGCGAACTGGAAGGTGAAAAACTGTTTTTT. The encoded protein is CASSELEGEKLFF.

Comments on this clone: The junction does not match germline at one end; this may be a read error. The chain recombines TRBV20-1 with TRBJ1-5; D uncertain. In germline, CDR1 is DFQATT, CDR2 SNEGSKA (reference sequence). CDR3 length equals 11 residues. The CDR3 nucleotides are TGCAGTGCTACCAGCAGTCAGCCCCAGCATTTT. It encodes CSATSSQPQHF.

The rearrangement links TRBV5-1 to TRBJ1-1; TRBD1 aligns across 9 bases. The CDR3 runs to 14 residues. Germline CDR1 SGHRS, CDR2 YFSETQ. J was trimmed by 3 bases and V by 3 bases; bases with no gene match: 3. The DNA for the CDR3 is TGCGCCAGCAGCTGGGGACAGGGAGACACTGAAGCTTTCTTT. Amino acids: CASSWGQGDTEAFF.

The chain uses TRBV4-1 and TRBJ2-1; 15 nucleotides line up with TRBD2. Trimming at V came to 5 bases and at J to 1 base, leaving 12 bases not matched to a gene. Germline V lookup: CDR1 MGHRA, CDR2 YSYEKL. The CDR3 is 20 residues long. DNA for the CDR3: TGCGCCAGCAGCACCCCTTCAGGGACTAGCGGGGGGCGGTCCTACAATGAGCAGTTCTTC. It specifies CASSTPSGTSGGRSYNEQFF.

The rearrangement uses TRBV4-1 and TRBJ2-2; D unclear. This CDR3 comprises 12 residues. CDR1 and CDR2 (germline): MGHRA, YSYEKL. V lost 6 bases and J lost 6, with 8 bases in between. The CDR3 DNA reads TGCGCCAGCAGTCTACTTTCCGGGGAGCTGTTTTTT. Its translation: CASSLLSGELFF.

This clone was recorded a few times. The rearrangement joins TRBV4-1 to TRBJ1-6, with 8 bases identical to TRBD1. V dropped 1 base and J dropped 7; count of bases not matched to a gene: 6. The CDR3 spans 16 residues. Germline CDR1 is MGHRA and CDR2 is YSYEKL. CDR3 region: CASSQGQGNRNSPLHF. In DNA form, the CDR3 reads TGCGCCAGCAGCCAAGGACAGGGGAATCGGAATTCACCCCTCCACTTT.

The chain links TRBV28 to TRBJ2-7; D is ambiguous. Germline V gene data show CDR1 as MDHEN and CDR2 as SYDVKM. Between the trimmed V and J ends, which lost 3 bases and 0 bases, there was a span of 3 bases. CDR3 length equals 12 residues. CDR3: CASSLISYEQYF. In DNA, the CDR3 is TGTGCCAGCAGTTTGATCTCCTACGAGCAGTACTTC.

The V call is TRBV27, the J call TRBJ2-5, with a tentative D call TRBD1 (6 bases). The germline V gene encodes CDR1 MNHEY and CDR2 SMNVEV (reference sequence). The CDR3 spans 16 residues. Trimming left V 6 bases short and J 4 bases short, with 21 bases between. The CDR3 region has the DNA TGTGCCAGCAGATCGGCGCCCACAGGGAAAGTAGAGACCCAGTACTTC. This sequence encodes CASRSAPTGKVETQYF.

The chain employs TRBV2 and TRBJ2-7; weak D call: TRBD1 (5 bases). This CDR3 region has 14 residues. CDR1 is SNHLY and CDR2 is FYNNEI in the germline V gene. The V and J ends lost 10 bases and 2 bases respectively, with 18 bases between them. This CDR3 is CATHRAQGAYEQYF. CDR3 bases: TGTGCCACCCACCGAGCTCAAGGGGCCTACGAGCAGTACTTC.

As regards this clone: A much larger clone lies a single base off, so this may be a read error. This chain uses TRBV6-5 with TRBJ2-7, with D hard to call. The V end lost 2 bases, the J end lost 0 bases, and 5 bases lay between the germline ends. This CDR3 spans 13 amino acids. Per germline, CDR1 MNHEY and CDR2 SVGAGI. This chain's CDR3 is CASSYTTSYEQYF. CDR3 sequence (DNA): TGTGCCAGCAGTTACACCACCTCCTACGAGCAGTACTTC.

J is TRBJ2-3 and V is TRBV11-1, with 10 bases aligning to TRBD1. J lost 5 bases, V lost 7 bases, and 3 bases had no gene match. The germline V gene encodes CDR1 SGHAT and CDR2 FQDESV (reference sequence). This CDR3 contains 13 residues. The CDR3 region has the DNA TGTGCCAGCATTCGGACAGGGGGAGATACGCAGTATTTT. The encoded protein is CASIRTGGDTQYF.

This sequence joins TRBV28 and TRBJ1-2; TRBD1 matches at 7 bases. V dropped 6 bases and J dropped 0; count of bases not matched to a gene: 4. The germline CDR1 and CDR2 sequences are MDHEN and SYDVKM. The CDR3 is made up of 14 amino acids. This CDR3 reads CASRVDRPNYGYTF. DNA for the CDR3: TGTGCCAGCAGGGTGGACAGGCCTAACTATGGCTACACCTTC.

J is TRBJ1-3 and V is TRBV6-5, with D tentatively TRBD1 (6 bases). The V and J ends lost 2 bases and 2 bases respectively, with 13 bases between them. The CDR3 extends over 16 amino acids. Germline loops: CDR1 MNHEY, CDR2 SVGAGI. The CDR3 region is CASSYATGLPGNTIYF. CDR3 nucleotide sequence: TGTGCCAGCAGTTACGCCACAGGGCTCCCTGGAAACACCATATATTTT.

The rearrangement links TRBV4-3 to TRBJ2-3, with 12 bases aligning to TRBD2. This CDR3 region has 15 residues. Losses at the gene ends were 4 bases for V and 5 bases for J; bases not matched to a gene: 4. The germline gives CDR1 LGHNA, CDR2 YSLEER. The CDR3 sequence: CASSLGLAGGDTQYF. The CDR3 coding sequence is TGCGCCAGCAGCCTGGGACTAGCGGGTGGAGATACGCAGTATTTT.

This sequence joins TRBV6-1 and TRBJ2-4, with D possibly TRBD1 on 8 matching bases. There are 14 residues in the CDR3. Germline CDR1 is MNHNS and CDR2 is SASEGT. V lost 5 bases and J lost 6, with 14 bases in between. Written as DNA, the CDR3 is TGTGCCAGCAGTACGACAGGGGAGGGAAACATTCAGTACTTC. Amino acid sequence: CASSTTGEGNIQYF.

In its sample, this clone was seen a few times. This chain connects TRBV25-1 to TRBJ1-4; D might be TRBD1 (6 bases). Germline V lookup: CDR1 MGHDK, CDR2 SYGVNS. The CDR3 loop spans 14 amino acids. V was cut by 1 base and J by 10 bases, with 13 bases left in between. The CDR3 sequence: CASSESPGEGKLFF. CDR3 nucleotide sequence: TGTGCCAGCAGTGAATCCCCAGGGGAGGGAAAACTGTTTTTT. Complete variable domain (other parts from reference TRBV25-1 and TRBJ1-4): EADIYQTPRYLVIGTGKKITLECSQTMGHDKMYWYQQDPGMELHLIHYSYGVNSTEKGDLSSESTVSRIRTEHFPLTLESARPSHTSQYLCASSESPGEGKLFFGSGTQLSVL.

J is TRBJ1-1 and V is TRBV29-1; D gene uncertain. From germline, CDR1 is SQVTM and CDR2 ANQGSEA. V lost 4 bases and J lost 4, with 7 bases in between. The CDR3 is made up of 11 amino acids. The CDR3 sequence: CSVVGFTEAFF. The DNA of the CDR3 is TGCAGCGTTGTCGGTTTCACTGAAGCTTTCTTT.

The CDR3 DNA follows: TGTGCCAGCAGTGATCCTTCCAGGACTAGAGATAGCACAGATACGCAGTATTTT. It specifies CASSDPSRTRDSTDTQYF. The chain combines TRBV2 with TRBJ2-3; 7 bases line up with TRBD2. Germline V gives CDR1 SNHLY, CDR2 FYNNEI. The V gene end was trimmed by 3 bases and the J gene end by 0 bases; junction bases not matched to a gene: 12. The length of the CDR3 is 18 residues. Full variable domain (missing parts from reference TRBV2 and TRBJ2-3): EPEVTQTPSHQVTQMGQEVILRCVPISNHLYFYWYRQILGQKVEFLVSFYNNEISEKSEIFDDQFSVERPDGSNFTLKIRSTKLEDSAMYFCASSDPSRTRDSTDTQYFGPGTRLTVL.

This chain uses TRBV28 with TRBJ2-1; D is undetermined. V lost 0 bases and J 6 bases, leaving 12 bases between the germline ends. Germline CDR1 reads MDHEN; CDR2 reads SYDVKM. The CDR3 has 15 residues. The chain's CDR3 is CASSLWPGYLNEQFF. In DNA form, the CDR3 reads TGTGCCAGCAGTTTATGGCCTGGGTATCTCAATGAGCAGTTCTTC. Full variable domain (remainder filled in from reference TRBV28 and TRBJ2-1): DVKVTQSSRYLVKRTGEKVFLECVQDMDHENMFWYRQDPGLGLRLIYFSYDVKMKEKGDIPEGYSVSREKKERFSLILESASTNQTSMYLCASSLWPGYLNEQFFGPGTRLTVL.